The 4 T cell receptor beta chains listed next were all sequenced from one sample in a study of graft-versus-host responses after intestinal transplantation. These receptors are not linked to any known antigen. Profiling relied on immunoSEQ multiplex PCR, and the TCRdb table lists in-frame clones only, not all of them. The repertoire holds 95,000 to 110,000 clones, over 85% seen once, with roughly 1% in the top ten. This sample comprised unstimulated CD8+ T cells sorted from spleen or lymph node cells, obtained before intestinal transplant. The receptors stem from a human donor who received an intestinal transplant.

This chain links TRBV6-5 with TRBJ2-7, with TRBD1 identical over 10 bases. The V gene's germline CDR1 is MNHEY and CDR2 SVGAGI. The CDR3 sequence is 16 residues long. J lost 3 bases, V lost 2 bases, and 7 bases had no gene match. DNA of the CDR3: TGTGCCAGCAGTTACGGCCGGGACAGGGGTTTCTACGAGCAGTACTTC. It yields the protein CASSYGRDRGFYEQYF.

The rearrangement uses TRBV19 and TRBJ1-2; D remains ambiguous. Germline lookup yields CDR1 LNHDA and CDR2 SQIVND (reference sequence). The CDR3 has 15 residues. V dropped 7 bases and J dropped 4 bases, with 19 bases sitting between them. The CDR3 bases are TGTGCCAGTATGGGCAGAAAGGGTGTTGTCTATGGCTACACCTTC. Amino acids: CASMGRKGVVYGYTF.

The CDR3, as DNA: TGCGCCAGCAGCCAAGTCGGGGGGCCCGGGAACACTGAAGCTTTCTTT. As protein: CASSQVGGPGNTEAFF. The chain employs TRBV4-1 and TRBJ1-1, with a weak D call TRBD1 (6 bases). The CDR3 contains 16 residues. V gave up 1 base and J gave up 1 base, with 13 bases separating them. Germline CDR1 MGHRA, CDR2 YSYEKL.

The chain combines TRBV27 with TRBJ1-4; 8 bases fit TRBD1. CDR3 length equals 17 residues. Germline CDR1 is MNHEY and CDR2 is SMNVEV (reference sequence). The J segment lost 6 bases and the V segment lost 3 bases, leaving 12 bases of the junction unmatched. For the CDR3, the DNA is TGTGCCAGCAGTTTTCGACAGGGGAGTGAGTCCGATGAAAAACTGTTTTTT. This encodes CASSFRQGSESDEKLFF.